This T cell receptor beta chain was captured by sequencing in a study of blood T cell repertoires in COVID-19. The age range of participants was 18 to 89 years, with residence in about 25 US areas. Source study methods: Amplification of reference gene primers provided the estimated nucleated cell counts. The protocol was immunoSEQ multiplex PCR, while the TCRdb copy is restricted to in-frame clones and leaves out a portion. V and J calls and clone size are those listed in that table; D and trimming were worked out from the DNA. Found here are more than 250,000 clones, under 95% of them singletons; the top ten hold approximately 17%. Trimming stripped 0 bases from V and 4 bases from J, with 15 bases between. Germline-derived CDR1 and CDR2 are PRHDT and FYEKMQ (reference sequence). The CDR3 covers 16 residues.

This clonotype originated in a woman in her twenties or thirties who had recovered from COVID-19. The chain combines TRBV13 with TRBJ1-2, with D unresolved. Sequences were obtained from PBMCs or T cells enriched from blood (not recorded which). The CDR3 region has the DNA TGTGCCAGCAGCTTAGGTGGTTCAGTTCTTGTCTATGGCTACACCTTC. It codes for CASSLGGSVLVYGYTF.